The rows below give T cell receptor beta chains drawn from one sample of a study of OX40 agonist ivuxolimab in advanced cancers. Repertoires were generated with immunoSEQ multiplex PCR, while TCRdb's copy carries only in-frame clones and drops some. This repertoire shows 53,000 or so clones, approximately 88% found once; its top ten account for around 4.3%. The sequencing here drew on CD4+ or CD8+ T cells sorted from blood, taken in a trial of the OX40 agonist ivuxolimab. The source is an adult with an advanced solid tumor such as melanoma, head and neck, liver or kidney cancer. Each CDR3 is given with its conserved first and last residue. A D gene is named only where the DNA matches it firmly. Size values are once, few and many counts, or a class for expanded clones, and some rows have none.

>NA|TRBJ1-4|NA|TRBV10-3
CAISPADNEKLFF
TGTGCCATCAGTCCGGCAGATAATGAAAAACTGTTTTTT
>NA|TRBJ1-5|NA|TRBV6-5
CASSKSQDTNQPQHF
TGTGCCAGCAGTAAATCTCAAGACACCAATCAGCCCCAGCATTTT
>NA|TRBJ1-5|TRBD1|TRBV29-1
CSVSTGQNQPQHF
TGCAGCGTCTCGACAGGGCAGAATCAGCCCCAGCATTTT
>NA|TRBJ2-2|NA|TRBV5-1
CASSLAADTGELFF
TGCGCCAGCAGCTTGGCCGCGGACACCGGGGAGCTGTTTTTT
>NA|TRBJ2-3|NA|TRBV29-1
CSVEPAGGRRIDTQYF
TGCAGCGTCGAACCTGCTGGGGGGCGGCGGATCGATACGCAGTATTTT
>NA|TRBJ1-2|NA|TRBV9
CASSETGQSNYGYTF
TGTGCCAGCAGCGAGACGGGGCAATCTAACTATGGCTACACCTTC
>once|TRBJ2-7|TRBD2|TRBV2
CASSERSSGRLEQYF
TGTGCCAGCAGTGAAAGGTCTAGCGGGAGACTCGAGCAGTACTTC
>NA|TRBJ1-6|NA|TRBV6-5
CASSYGRDSPLHF
TGTGCCAGCAGTTATGGAAGGGATTCACCCCTCCACTTT
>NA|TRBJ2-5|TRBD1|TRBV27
CASSLLDRGRGPKETQYF
TGTGCCAGCAGTTTATTGGACAGGGGGCGAGGGCCCAAAGAGACCCAGTACTTC
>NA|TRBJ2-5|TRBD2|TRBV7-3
CASSQGTSGYQETQYF
TGTGCCAGCAGCCAAGGGACTAGCGGGTACCAAGAGACCCAGTACTTC
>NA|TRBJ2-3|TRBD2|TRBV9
CASSVGLAGGPWTDTQYF
TGTGCCAGCAGCGTAGGTCTAGCGGGAGGGCCATGGACAGATACGCAGTATTTT
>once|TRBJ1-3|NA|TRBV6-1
CTSSDGTGNTIYF
TGTACCAGCAGTGACGGAACTGGAAACACCATATATTTT
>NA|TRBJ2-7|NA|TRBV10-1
CASSDTRVHEQYF
TGCGCCAGCAGTGATACCCGGGTCCACGAGCAGTACTTC
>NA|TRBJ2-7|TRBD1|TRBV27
CASSQRQGTEQYF
TGTGCCAGCAGCCAAAGACAGGGAACCGAGCAGTACTTC
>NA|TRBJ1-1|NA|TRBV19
CASNGRVDTEAFF
TGTGCCAGTAATGGCAGGGTGGACACTGAAGCTTTCTTT
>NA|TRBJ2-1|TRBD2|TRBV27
CASNSPLAGSYNEQFF
TGTGCCAGCAATTCACCCCTAGCGGGTTCCTACAATGAGCAGTTCTTC
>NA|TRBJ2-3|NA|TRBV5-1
CASSLALDLDTQYF
TGCGCCAGCAGCTTGGCTCTGGATTTGGATACGCAGTATTTT
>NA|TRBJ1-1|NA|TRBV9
CASSEPLGLGVTNTEAFF
TGTGCCAGCAGCGAACCCCTTGGATTGGGGGTAACGAACACTGAAGCTTTCTTT
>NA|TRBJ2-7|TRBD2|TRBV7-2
CASSQAQGLAGEQYF
TGTGCCAGCAGCCAAGCCCAGGGACTAGCGGGTGAGCAGTACTTC
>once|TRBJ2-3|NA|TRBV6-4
CASSDSLGTDTQYF
TGTGCCAGCAGTGACTCCTTGGGCACAGATACGCAGTATTTT
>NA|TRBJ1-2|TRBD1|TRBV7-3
CASSLGPGEGQNYGYTF
TGTGCCAGCAGCTTAGGCCCGGGTGAGGGACAGAACTATGGCTACACCTTC
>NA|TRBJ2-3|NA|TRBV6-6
CASSGPTLTDTQYF
TGTGCCAGCAGTGGGCCTACCCTCACAGATACGCAGTATTTT
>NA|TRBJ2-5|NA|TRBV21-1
CASSKGGQFKETQYF
TGTGCCAGCAGCAAAGGGGGACAGTTTAAAGAGACCCAGTACTTC
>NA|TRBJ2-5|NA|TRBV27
CASSLVAGAVENF
TGTGCCAGCAGTTTAGTTGCAGGGGCGGTCGAGAACTTC